One T cell receptor beta chain is described in this entry. Data came from immunoSEQ multiplex PCR; TCRdb stores just in-frame clones and leaves some out. Among approximately 160,000 clones listed, roughly 72% were seen once. This record comes from a study of blood T cell repertoires in COVID-19. CDR3 size: 16 residues. J lost 1 base, V lost 4 bases, and 10 bases had no gene match. Germline CDR1 and CDR2: SGHKS and YYEKEE (reference sequence). The sequence was collected from a woman over 75 with acute or convalescent COVID-19. The sequenced sample was peripheral blood. V usage is TRBV5-5 and J usage is TRBJ2-5; TRBD1 aligns across 7 bases. Written as DNA, the CDR3 is TGTGCCAGCAGCCGATCCCCGACAGGGACCCAAGAGACCCAGTACTTC. Protein: CASSRSPTGTQETQYF.